The clone carrying this T cell receptor beta chain is labeled as medium-sized (0.01 to 0.1%). TCR cDNA molecules each carried a unique molecular identifier. TCRdb passed the 5' RACE reads through MiXCR, listing each CDR3 protein once. The sample carries under 2,000 distinct CDR3 sequences, 5.3% recorded once. These data originate in a study of spatial heterogeneity in lung cancer. CDR1 is SGHRS and CDR2 is YFSETQ in the germline V gene. This CDR3 has 13 amino acids. V was cut by 5 bases and J by 5 bases, with 13 bases left in between. Regarding time point: sample taken at primary tumor resection. The sample consisted of normal lung tissue next to the tumor, taken at surgery. The chain uses TRBV5-1 and TRBJ1-1; D perhaps matches TRBD1 (5 bases). This clonotype was obtained from a female donor with early-stage non-small cell lung cancer. This CDR3 is CASRSDGGTEAFF. For the CDR3, the DNA is TGCGCCAGCAGGTCCGATGGGGGGACTGAAGCTTTCTTT.